The 6 T cell receptor beta chains presented below share a single source sample, sequenced in a study of blood T cell repertoires in COVID-19. Here immunoSEQ multiplex PCR was the method, and the copy in TCRdb shows in-frame clones only, minus some. The sample lists around 190,000 clones, 70% to 85% occurring once. The specimen was peripheral blood. These receptors were taken from a woman in her forties or fifties with acute or convalescent COVID-19.

This clone turned up a few times. The V and J genes are TRBV28 and TRBJ1-1; no clear D. CDR1 and CDR2 (germline): MDHEN, SYDVKM. The CDR3 covers 11 residues. V lost 4 bases to trimming and J lost 10 bases, with 10 bases between them. The DNA for the CDR3 is TGTGCCAGCAGTTATCTGGGGAGAGCTTTCTTT. It specifies CASSYLGRAFF. Using reference TRBV28 and TRBJ1-1 for the parts outside the CDR3, the full variable domain is DVKVTQSSRYLVKRTGEKVFLECVQDMDHENMFWYRQDPGLGLRLIYFSYDVKMKEKGDIPEGYSVSREKKERFSLILESASTNQTSMYLCASSYLGRAFFGQGTRLTVV.

In this sample, this clone turned up a few times. V is TRBV6-5 and J is TRBJ2-7; a possible D gene is TRBD2 (5 bases). The CDR3 contains 15 residues. Trimming took 8 bases from V and 6 from J, leaving 23 bases between them. CDR1 and CDR2 from the germline V gene are MNHEY and SVGAGI. The CDR3 protein is CASSKLRTEPGEQYF. CDR3 nucleotide sequence: TGTGCCAGCTCTAAGTTAAGGACTGAACCTGGCGAGCAGTACTTC.

The V call is TRBV5-4, the J call TRBJ2-1; D possibly corresponds to TRBD1 (5 bases). This CDR3 is 16 amino acids long. CDR1 SGHNT and CDR2 YYREEE come from the germline V gene (reference sequence). V lost 0 bases and J 4 bases, leaving 14 bases between the germline ends. The CDR3 sequence is CASSLVGPPGYNEQFF. CDR3 nucleotides: TGTGCCAGCAGCTTGGTGGGGCCGCCTGGTTACAATGAGCAGTTCTTC.

The chain couples TRBV5-1 to TRBJ1-6, with TRBD1 matching 7 bases. With V trimmed by 5 bases and J by 5 bases, 4 bases remained unmatched. The germline gives CDR1 SGHRS, CDR2 YFSETQ. This CDR3 has 14 residues. CDR3 nucleotides: TGCGCCAGCAGACCAACAGGGGATAATTCACCCCTCCACTTT. Its translation is CASRPTGDNSPLHF.

This clone was counted only a few times. The chain employs TRBV6-2 or TRBV6-3 and TRBJ1-5; no clear D. This CDR3 region has 15 residues. The germline gives CDR1 MNHEY, CDR2 SVGEGT. With 2 bases removed from V and 0 bases from J, the gap between germline ends came to 8 bases. This chain's CDR3 is CASSYDGGSNQPQHF. The CDR3 region has the DNA TGTGCCAGCAGTTACGACGGAGGTAGCAATCAGCCCCAGCATTTT.

The chain combines TRBV6-1 with TRBJ2-3; the match to TRBD2 covers 7 bases. The V and J ends lost 3 bases and 1 base, in that order; junction bases with no gene match: 7. This CDR3 is built from 16 residues. Germline V CDR1 and CDR2: MNHNS, SASEGT. Written as DNA, the CDR3 is TGTGCCAGCAGTGACGGGGTCCTAGCGGGCACAGATACGCAGTATTTT. Translating gives CASSDGVLAGTDTQYF.